This entry lists 9 T cell receptor beta chains sequenced from one sample in a study of blood T cells in healthy people across ages. With a J-beta primer mix and a sample-barcoded 5' primer, a second PCR ran about 6 to 11 cycles. TCRdb independently ran MiXCR on the 5' RACE reads; one entry per CDR3 protein. The sample consists of about 800,000 distinct CDR3 sequences, roughly 60% of them appearing once. The sequenced material came from blood. Receptor source: a young man in good health.

This clonotype was observed once. The chain is built from TRBV6-5 and TRBJ2-5; 8 bases map to TRBD2. The J call is uncertain, as TRBJ2-7 better fits the DNA end. Germline V CDR1 and CDR2: MNHEY, SVGAGI. The CDR3 consists of 15 residues. CDR3 sequence: CASSYSSGSPREQYF. CDR3 DNA sequence: TGTGCCAGCAGTTACTCGAGCGGGAGCCCACGCGAGCAGTACTTC.

This rearrangement joins TRBV5-1 to TRBJ2-7; 7 positions agree with TRBD1. CDR3 length: 15 amino acids. Germline CDR1 SGHRS, CDR2 YFSETQ. V gave up 4 bases and J gave up 3 bases; unmatched junction bases: 10. CDR3 sequence: CASSLTTGQYYEQYF. The CDR3 DNA is TGCGCCAGCAGCCTAACGACAGGGCAATACTACGAGCAGTACTTC.

In its sample, this clonotype was seen many times. The V gene is TRBV7-9, the J gene TRBJ2-6; D not certain. V was shortened by 5 bases and J by 0 bases, with 8 bases between the two germline ends. This CDR3 region has 15 residues. CDR1 is SEHNR and CDR2 is FQNEAQ in the germline V gene (reference sequence). The CDR3 bases are TGTGCCAGCAGCGAAGGAAACTCTGGGGCCAACGTCCTGACTTTC. It yields the protein CASSEGNSGANVLTF.

The chain has TRBV20-1 and TRBJ1-6; D gene unclear. Per the germline V gene, CDR1 is DFQATT and CDR2 is SNEGSKA (reference sequence). V lost 5 bases and J lost 15, with 14 bases in between. The CDR3 length is 11 residues. The CDR3 is CSAWVTQDLHF. For the CDR3, the DNA is TGCAGTGCTTGGGTTACCCAGGACCTCCACTTT.

This clonotype occurred a few times. The rearrangement uses TRBV20-1 and TRBJ2-6; D is perhaps TRBD1 or TRBD2 (5 bases each). Germline CDR1 DFQATT, CDR2 SNEGSKA (reference sequence). The V gene lost 2 bases and the J gene lost 1 base, with 15 bases spanning the gap. The CDR3 length is 17 residues. CDR3 sequence: CSARLRGPRSGANVLTF. As DNA, the CDR3 is TGCAGTGCTAGACTGAGGGGCCCGCGATCTGGGGCCAACGTCCTGACTTTC.

This chain joins TRBV2 and TRBJ1-1; TRBD1 is a possible D gene (6 bases). CDR3 length: 14 amino acids. V lost 8 bases, J lost 0 bases, and 13 bases lay in between. Germline V lookup: CDR1 SNHLY, CDR2 FYNNEI. CDR3 coding DNA: TGTGCCAGCGGGGGGGGCAGTATGAACACTGAAGCTTTCTTT. Encoded protein: CASGGGSMNTEAFF.

Only one count was recorded for this clonotype. The chain uses TRBV4-2 and TRBJ2-5; D uncertain. Germline V gives CDR1 LGHNA, CDR2 YNFKEQ. The CDR3 is 13 amino acids. The germline V and J ends were trimmed by 2 bases and 5 bases, with 9 bases remaining between them. The DNA for the CDR3 is TGTGCCAGCAGCCAATCTAAGAGGGAGACCCAGTACTTC. Protein sequence: CASSQSKRETQYF.

The chain couples TRBV6-2 or TRBV6-3 to TRBJ2-7; TRBD1 might be the D (6 bases). The CDR3 covers 14 residues. Germline CDR1 MNHEY, CDR2 SVGEGT. V shed 4 bases and J shed 6 bases, with 16 bases lying between them. The CDR3 sequence: CASSFARQGSEQYF. The CDR3 nucleotides are TGTGCCAGCAGTTTCGCCCGTCAGGGGAGCGAGCAGTACTTC.

This chain links TRBV20-1 with TRBJ1-4; tentatively, D is TRBD1 (6 bases). The germline V gene encodes CDR1 DFQATT and CDR2 SNEGSKA (reference sequence). This CDR3 comprises 14 residues. Deletions cut 5 bases from V and 6 bases from J, with 16 bases between. DNA for the CDR3: TGCAGTGCTCATGCAAGGGACACTTATGAAAAACTGTTTTTT. Its protein is CSAHARDTYEKLFF.